This T cell receptor beta chain was sequenced in a study of blood T cell repertoires in COVID-19. The table came from immunoSEQ multiplex PCR; TCRdb's copy has only in-frame clones and leaves some out. The data contain roughly 86,000 clones, under 85% of them singletons. This CDR3 is built from 15 residues. Germline V gene lookup returns CDR1 KGHSH and CDR2 LQKENI. The trim removed 0 bases at V and 3 bases at J, leaving 1 base unmatched. V gene TRBV18 combines with J gene TRBJ1-4, with 7 bases aligning to TRBD1. The sample consisted of peripheral blood. The receptor was derived from a woman of 80 years or more with COVID-19, enrolled during active disease. The CDR3 region is CASSPPTGANEKLFF. CDR3 nucleotide sequence: TGTGCCAGCTCACCACCAACAGGGGCTAATGAAAAACTGTTTTTT. The whole variable domain, remainder taken from reference TRBV18 and TRBJ1-4, is NAGVMQNPRHLVRRRGQEARLRCSPMKGHSHVYWYRQLPEEGLKFMVYLQKENIIDESGMPKERFSAEFPKEGPSILRIQQVVRGDSAAYFCASSPPTGANEKLFFGSGTQLSVL.